Listed below are T cell receptor beta chains from one sample, sequenced in a study of graft-versus-host responses after intestinal transplantation. TCRdb keeps only in-frame clones here, not all; method: immunoSEQ multiplex PCR. The sample yields 16,000 or so clones, about 80% seen once. Sequences were derived from ileum tissue, sampled around 580 days after intestinal transplantation. These receptors were collected from a human patient who received an intestinal transplant, so some T cells may come from the graft donor. Both conserved end residues are part of each CDR3. A D gene is named only where the DNA matches it firmly. A row's size may be missing; if present it is once, few, many or a size class.

v_gene,abundance,d_gene,j_gene,CDR3aa,CDR3nt
TRBV28,-,TRBD2,TRBJ2-7,CASRRTSGLYEQYF,TGTGCCAGCAGGAGGACTAGCGGGCTCTACGAGCAGTACTTC
TRBV11-2,-,-,TRBJ2-6,CASSLGVSLSAAGANVLTF,TGTGCCAGCAGCTTAGGCGTCAGCTTGTCGGCGGCTGGGGCCAACGTCCTGACTTTC
TRBV7-3,few,TRBD2,TRBJ2-1,CASSLDLAGDEQFF,TGTGCCAGCAGCTTAGACCTAGCGGGGGATGAGCAGTTCTTC
TRBV19,-,-,TRBJ1-2,CASSRQGRDGYTF,TGTGCCAGTAGTCGGCAGGGAAGGGATGGCTACACCTTC
TRBV9,-,-,TRBJ1-5,CASSVSGGPNQPQHF,TGTGCCAGCAGCGTATCGGGGGGCCCAAATCAGCCCCAGCATTTT
TRBV9,-,-,TRBJ2-3,CASSVVATDTQYF,TGTGCCAGCAGCGTAGTAGCAACAGATACGCAGTATTTT
TRBV5-1,-,-,TRBJ2-2,CASSLQGNTGELFF,TGCGCCAGCAGCTTGCAAGGGAACACCGGGGAGCTGTTTTTT
TRBV11-3,-,-,TRBJ1-4,CASSFESTNEKLFF,TGTGCCAGCAGCTTCGAATCAACTAATGAAAAACTGTTTTTT
TRBV6-5,once,TRBD1,TRBJ1-2,CATAPLQGAYGYTF,TGTGCCACTGCCCCCTTGCAGGGGGCCTATGGCTACACCTTC
TRBV7-2,-,TRBD2,TRBJ2-1,CASSFLASGGGEQFF,TGTGCCAGCAGCTTCCTGGCTAGCGGGGGAGGTGAGCAGTTCTTC
TRBV19,-,-,TRBJ2-1,CASSLDPSSYNEQFF,TGTGCCAGTAGCCTCGACCCAAGCTCCTACAATGAGCAGTTCTTC
TRBV7-3,-,TRBD2,TRBJ2-3,CASSAKLAGPDTQYF,TGTGCCAGCAGCGCAAAACTAGCGGGCCCAGATACGCAGTATTTT
TRBV6-5,once,TRBD1,TRBJ1-2,CASSFTGEDGYTF,TGTGCCAGCAGTTTCACAGGGGAGGACGGCTACACCTTC
TRBV7-7,-,-,TRBJ2-5,CASSSIHTTGEETQYF,TGTGCCAGCAGCTCGATCCACACCACGGGGGAAGAGACCCAGTACTTC
TRBV19,-,-,TRBJ1-4,CASLSSGHSATNEKLFF,TGTGCCAGCTTGTCTTCGGGACACAGTGCAACTAATGAAAAACTGTTTTTT
TRBV29-1,-,TRBD1,TRBJ1-4,CSVLGQDEKLFF,TGCAGCGTTCTGGGACAGGATGAAAAACTGTTTTTT
TRBV28,-,-,TRBJ2-2,CASSSGHRGYTGELFF,TGTGCCAGCAGCTCGGGGCACCGGGGGTACACCGGGGAGCTGTTTTTT
TRBV15,few,TRBD1,TRBJ1-2,CATSRDLGQALYGYTF,TGTGCCACCAGCAGAGATCTTGGACAGGCACTCTATGGCTACACCTTC
TRBV6-1,-,-,TRBJ2-7,CASRGARSGEREQYF,TGTGCCAGCAGGGGAGCCCGATCCGGAGAGCGCGAGCAGTACTTC
TRBV5-1,-,-,TRBJ2-5,CASSEEMETQYF,TGCGCCAGCAGCGAAGAAATGGAGACCCAGTACTTC
TRBV5-4,-,TRBD1,TRBJ1-2,CASSGWDRGDGYTF,TGTGCCAGCAGCGGCTGGGACAGGGGGGATGGCTACACCTTC
TRBV4-2,-,TRBD1,TRBJ1-1,CASSQSTGGLRTEAFF,TGTGCCAGCAGCCAATCGACAGGGGGCTTGCGCACTGAAGCTTTCTTT
TRBV5-1,-,TRBD1,TRBJ2-7,CASSFFTGTGVSYEQYF,TGCGCCAGCAGCTTTTTTACCGGGACAGGGGTCTCCTACGAGCAGTACTTC